This TCR beta chain was identified during a study of long-term antiretroviral therapy in people with HIV. Whole-study results and caveats: Before ART, certain clones expanded, and these dominated the repertoire at all time points. Post-ART diversity increased but stayed below transplant donor controls.

Concerning this clone itself: Its target is not known.

Before they underwent DNA extraction, samples held roughly 0.9-10 million cryopreserved PBMC. V lost 4 bases and J 6 bases, leaving 16 bases between the germline ends. Germline loops: CDR1 SQVTM, CDR2 ANQGSEA. The CDR3 runs 13 residues. Assay version v3.0 of immunoSEQ was used, and it was run at survey level. It was roughly 35,000-50,000 T-cell genomes per sample that sequencing targeted. Only in-frame clones appear in the TCRdb table, and some are missing; sequencing was by immunoSEQ multiplex PCR. The sample lists 13,000 or so clones, 70% to 80% occurring once. This chain links TRBV29-1 with TRBJ2-7, with D possibly being TRBD2 (5 bases). The sequencing here drew on unsorted PBMCs, taken 1.3 years after starting antiretroviral therapy. This clonotype was sampled from a woman aged 18-30 years with HIV. The CDR3 DNA reads as TGCAGCGTTGCTGGGCGGGTTGGAGTCGAGCAGTACTTC. The encoded protein is CSVAGRVGVEQYF.